Here is one T cell receptor (beta chain) with its context. The antigen remains unidentified. The sample originates from a study of a mutant IDH1 vaccine in newly diagnosed glioma. At the level of the study: Vaccination started 4-6 weeks after radiotherapy alone, or with temozolomide cycles. A roughly 60% male, approximately 38% female split and a mean age of roughly 37 years characterized treated patients.

Time point of the sample: week 23, last vaccination. Topical imiquimod was applied with each vaccine dose, which held 300 ug of mutant IDH1 20-mer peptide. Donors had new WHO grade 3 or 4 IDH1-mutant, ATRX-lost astrocytomas. The CDR3 length is 14 residues. CDR1 is SSHAT, CDR2 FNYEAQ, per germline (reference sequence). Sequencing was performed with immunoSEQ multiplex PCR; in TCRdb, only in-frame clones are kept and a portion is missing. This table has over 50,000 clones, over 70% appearing once. This receptor was identified in a man younger than 30 with glioma. Sequencing used PBMCs, obtained from a glioma patient whose treatment included an IDH1 peptide vaccine. J is TRBJ2-2 and V is TRBV7-7, with a tentative D call TRBD2 (5 bases). The CDR3 loop is CASARNRNTGELFF. The DNA of the CDR3 is TGTGCTAGCGCTCGGAACCGAAACACCGGGGAGCTGTTTTTT.